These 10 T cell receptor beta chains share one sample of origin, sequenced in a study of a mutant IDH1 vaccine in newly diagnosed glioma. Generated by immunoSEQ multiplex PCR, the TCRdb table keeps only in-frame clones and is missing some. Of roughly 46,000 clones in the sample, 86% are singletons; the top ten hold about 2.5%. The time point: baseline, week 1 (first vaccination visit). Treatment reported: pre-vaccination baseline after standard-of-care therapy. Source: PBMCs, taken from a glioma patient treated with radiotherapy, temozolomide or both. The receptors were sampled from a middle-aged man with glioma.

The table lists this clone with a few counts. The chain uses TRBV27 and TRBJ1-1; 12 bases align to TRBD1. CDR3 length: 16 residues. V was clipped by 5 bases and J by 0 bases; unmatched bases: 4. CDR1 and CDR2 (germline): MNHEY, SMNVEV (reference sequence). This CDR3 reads CASSKGTGGLNTEAFF. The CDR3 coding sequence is TGTGCCAGCAGTAAGGGGACAGGGGGCCTGAACACTGAAGCTTTCTTT.

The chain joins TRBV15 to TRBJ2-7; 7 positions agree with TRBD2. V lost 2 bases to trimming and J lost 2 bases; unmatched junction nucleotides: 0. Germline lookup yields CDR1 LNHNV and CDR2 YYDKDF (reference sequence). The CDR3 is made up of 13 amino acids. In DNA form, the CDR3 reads TGTGCCACCAGCAGACGGGGGGCCTACGAGCAGTACTTC. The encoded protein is CATSRRGAYEQYF.

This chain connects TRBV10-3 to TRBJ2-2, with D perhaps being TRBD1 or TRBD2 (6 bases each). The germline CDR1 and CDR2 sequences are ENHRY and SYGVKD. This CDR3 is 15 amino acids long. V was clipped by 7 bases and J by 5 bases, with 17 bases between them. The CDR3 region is CAITASGAGTGELFF. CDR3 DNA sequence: TGTGCCATCACTGCGTCAGGGGCGGGGACCGGGGAGCTGTTTTTT.

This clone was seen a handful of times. This chain's CDR3 is CASSQALSRRGRETTYNEQFF. CDR3 bases: TGTGCCAGCAGCCAAGCCCTAAGTCGAAGAGGGAGGGAAACTACCTACAATGAGCAGTTCTTC. The chain carries TRBV4-2 and TRBJ2-1; the match to TRBD2 covers 7 bases. The trim removed 1 base at V and 2 bases at J, leaving 20 bases unmatched. There are 21 residues in the CDR3. In germline, CDR1 is LGHNA, CDR2 YNFKEQ.

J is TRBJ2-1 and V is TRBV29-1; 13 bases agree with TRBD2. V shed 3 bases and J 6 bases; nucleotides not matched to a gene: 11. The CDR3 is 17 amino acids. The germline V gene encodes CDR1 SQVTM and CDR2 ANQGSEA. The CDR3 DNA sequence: TGCAGCGTTGATAGGGGTTGGACTAGCGGGAGAATCAATGAGCAGTTCTTC. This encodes CSVDRGWTSGRINEQFF.

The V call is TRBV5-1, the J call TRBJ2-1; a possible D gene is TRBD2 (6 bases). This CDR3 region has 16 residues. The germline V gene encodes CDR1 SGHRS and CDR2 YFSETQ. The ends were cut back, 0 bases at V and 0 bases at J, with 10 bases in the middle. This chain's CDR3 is CASSLVAGSSYNEQFF. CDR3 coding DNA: TGCGCCAGCAGCTTGGTTGCCGGGAGCTCCTACAATGAGCAGTTCTTC.

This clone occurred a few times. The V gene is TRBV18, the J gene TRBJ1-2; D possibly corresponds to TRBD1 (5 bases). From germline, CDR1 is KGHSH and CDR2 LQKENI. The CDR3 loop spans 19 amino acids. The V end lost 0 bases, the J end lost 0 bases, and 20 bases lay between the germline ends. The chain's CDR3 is CASSPPEGTSLLANYGYTF. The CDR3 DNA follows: TGTGCCAGCTCACCACCGGAGGGGACGTCCCTTCTGGCTAACTATGGCTACACCTTC.

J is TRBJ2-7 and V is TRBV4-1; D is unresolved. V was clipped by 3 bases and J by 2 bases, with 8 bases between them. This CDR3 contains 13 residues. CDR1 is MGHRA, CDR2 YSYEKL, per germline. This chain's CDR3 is CASSQAVTYEQYF. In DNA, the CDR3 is TGCGCCAGCAGCCAGGCGGTTACCTACGAGCAGTACTTC.

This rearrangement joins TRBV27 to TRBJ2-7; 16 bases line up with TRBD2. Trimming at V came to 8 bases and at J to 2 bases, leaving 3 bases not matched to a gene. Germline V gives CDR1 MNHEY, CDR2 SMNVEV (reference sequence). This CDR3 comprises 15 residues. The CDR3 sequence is CASAGLAGGAYEQYF. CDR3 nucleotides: TGTGCCAGCGCGGGACTAGCGGGAGGGGCCTACGAGCAGTACTTC.

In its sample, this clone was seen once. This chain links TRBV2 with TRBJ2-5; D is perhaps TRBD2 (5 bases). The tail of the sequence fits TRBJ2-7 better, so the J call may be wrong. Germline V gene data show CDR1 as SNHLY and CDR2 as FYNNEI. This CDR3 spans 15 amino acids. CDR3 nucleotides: TGTGCCAGCAGTGAACTCCGGGATGGGACCTACGAGCAGTACTTC. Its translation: CASSELRDGTYEQYF.